This T cell receptor beta chain was identified during a study of blood T cell repertoires in COVID-19. The wider study: Samples taken during acute and convalescent COVID-19 were collected in the United States, Italy and Spain. In each case, the material was cDNA or gDNA derived from T cells, B-cell-depleted T cells, or PBMCs.

In the original processing: Cell counts per sample came from amplifying reference gene primers. The table came from immunoSEQ multiplex PCR; TCRdb's copy has only in-frame clones and leaves some out. Clonal size and the V and J genes are those of that table, whereas D and trimming came from the DNA. The table includes nearly 250,000 clones, about 84% detected once. Recruited during active infection, patients (from Seattle) were subsequently followed longitudinally. Sequenced: peripheral blood. This TCR derives from a woman aged 80 or older with COVID-19, enrolled during active disease.

CDR3 DNA: TGTGCCAGCAGCCCCACCCGCGGGACGACGAGCTCTGGAAACACCATATATTTT. Protein: CASSPTRGTTSSGNTIYF. The rearrangement joins TRBV7-9 to TRBJ1-3, with a possible D match to TRBD1 (5 bases). The CDR3 contains 18 residues. V was shortened by 5 bases and J by 0 bases, with 20 bases between the two germline ends. Germline V gene data show CDR1 as SEHNR and CDR2 as FQNEAQ (reference sequence).